The entry below describes one T cell receptor beta chain. This specimen comes from a study of patients and donors after allogeneic stem cell transplantation. TCRdb fed the RT-PCR reads into MiXCR, producing one record per CDR3 protein. The sample records hundreds of thousands of distinct CDR3 sequences, over 30% being singletons. CDR1 is DFQATT and CDR2 is SNEGSKA in the germline V gene (reference sequence). Trimming stripped 5 bases from V and 1 base from J, with 15 bases between. This CDR3 is built from 14 residues. The chain joins TRBV20-1 to TRBJ2-7, with D perhaps matching TRBD2 (5 bases). Sequenced sample: blood, either unsorted or a sorted T cell fraction (not recorded which). This receptor was taken from a human donor who was either an allogeneic HSCT recipient or a stem cell or donor lymphocyte infusion donor (not recorded which). It is not recorded whose cells these are; they may come from a transplant donor. DNA for the CDR3: TGCAGTGCTCCACGGCCGGGAACATCCTACGAGCAGTACTTC. This sequence encodes CSAPRPGTSYEQYF.